This TCR beta chain was sequenced during a study of graft-versus-host responses after intestinal transplantation. Study as a whole: The study gave all recipients anti-thymocyte globulin induction, then tacrolimus and steroids for 2 to 3 years.

Some clones are missing from TCRdb's copy, which holds only in-frame ones; the method was immunoSEQ multiplex PCR. The repertoire holds tens of thousands of clones, with around 90% as singletons. CDR3 length equals 15 residues. Germline CDR1 reads SGDLS; CDR2 reads YYNGEE. The germline V and J ends were trimmed by 4 bases and 2 bases, with 10 bases remaining between them. A word on this clone: The antigen is not known.

The chain uses TRBV9 and TRBJ2-6; D ambiguous. The sample here was unstimulated CD8+ T cells sorted from spleen or lymph node cells, taken before transplant. The receptor comes from a human donor who was the organ donor for an intestinal transplant. The DNA of the CDR3 is TGTGCCAGCAGCATACGCTCCGCTGGGGCCAACGTCCTGACTTTC. Its protein is CASSIRSAGANVLTF.